Included here is one T cell receptor (beta chain) sequence, with context. This clone's antigen is unknown. Per-base quality was not reported, and no clone a single base away is much larger than it. Libraries were constructed by the immunoSEQ multiplex PCR assay. Imported from immuneACCESS, the table was reduced by TCRdb to in-frame sequences with V and J called. These copies leave out some clones; in studies compared against another copy, an unresolved V gene accounts for under half, and the cause of the remainder is not known. The sample table lists 60,000 or so clones, around nine tenths of them with a count of one. The leading ten clones occupy around 5.5% of the sample. V is clipped by 2 bases and J by 0 bases, and the sequence between their germline boundaries is 9 bases long. The CDR3, cysteine through phenylalanine, is 15 amino acids long. CDR3 DNA only is kept here, 45 bases in frame from base 1. Looking up the germline V gene (reference sequence) yields CDR1 SGHNT and CDR2 YYREEE.

The sample originates from a study of technical replicates of blood from a few donors (dated by TCRdb to the late 2010s). The source is a human donor in good health. Some clones in this sample may be carry-over from other donors' samples. Sequenced material: PBMCs. This chain is built from TRBV5-4 and TRBJ2-1; the best D guess is TRBD2, with 5 bases matching. For the CDR3, the sequence is CASSFPGSSYNEQFF. The nucleotide sequence reads TGTGCCAGCAGCTTCCCGGGGAGCTCCTACAATGAGCAGTTCTTC.